This entry describes one TCR beta chain. Its target is not known. Sequencing used immunoSEQ multiplex PCR; TCRdb keeps in-frame clones, though not all of them. The data contain tens of thousands of clones, approximately 80% of them singletons. This record comes from a study of OX40 agonist ivuxolimab in advanced cancers. Study-level background: Ivuxolimab was administered intravenously to patients at 0.01 to 10 mg/kg every 2 weeks.

Patients were excluded for autoimmune disease history or systemic immunosuppression. Study-level points and caveats: There were, on average, more expanded clones in CD8+ T cells than in CD4+.

This specimen was CD4+ or CD8+ T cells sorted from blood, taken in a trial of the OX40 agonist ivuxolimab. The sequence derives from an adult with an advanced solid tumor such as melanoma, head and neck, liver or kidney cancer.

CDR3: CATSSQSGTGGGRRTGELFF. In DNA form, the CDR3 reads TGTGCCACCAGCTCGCAATCCGGGACAGGGGGCGGGAGAAGAACCGGGGAGCTGTTTTTT. The gene calls are TRBV15 and TRBJ2-2, with 12 bases fitting TRBD1. The CDR3 has 20 amino acids. With 5 bases clipped from V and 5 bases from J, the junction kept 18 bases outside the gene matches. The germline V gene has CDR1 LNHNV and CDR2 YYDKDF (reference sequence).